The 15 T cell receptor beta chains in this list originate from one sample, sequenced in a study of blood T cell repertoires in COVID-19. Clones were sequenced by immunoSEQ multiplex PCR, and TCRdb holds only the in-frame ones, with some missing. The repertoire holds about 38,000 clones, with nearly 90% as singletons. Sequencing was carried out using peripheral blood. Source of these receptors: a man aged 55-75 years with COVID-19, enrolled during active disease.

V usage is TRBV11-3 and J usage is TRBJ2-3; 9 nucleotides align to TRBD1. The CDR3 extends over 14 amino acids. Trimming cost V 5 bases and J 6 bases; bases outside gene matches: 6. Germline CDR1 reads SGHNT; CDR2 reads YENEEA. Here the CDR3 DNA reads TGTGCCAGCAGCCTCCGACAGGGGGATGATACGCAGTATTTT. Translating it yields CASSLRQGDDTQYF.

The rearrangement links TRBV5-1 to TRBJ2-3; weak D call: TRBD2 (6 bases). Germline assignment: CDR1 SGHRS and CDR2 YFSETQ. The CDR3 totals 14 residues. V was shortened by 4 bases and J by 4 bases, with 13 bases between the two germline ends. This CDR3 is CASSREKGSDTQYF. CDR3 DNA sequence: TGCGCCAGCAGCCGGGAGAAGGGCTCAGATACGCAGTATTTT.

In DNA, the CDR3 is TGTGCCTGGTCTACAGTTTACACTGAAGCTTTCTTT. As protein: CAWSTVYTEAFF. The genes are TRBV30 and TRBJ1-1; no firm D call. CDR3 length: 12 residues. V lost 5 bases and J 3 bases, leaving 10 bases between the germline ends. CDR1 and CDR2 from the germline V gene are GTSNPN and SVGIG (reference sequence).

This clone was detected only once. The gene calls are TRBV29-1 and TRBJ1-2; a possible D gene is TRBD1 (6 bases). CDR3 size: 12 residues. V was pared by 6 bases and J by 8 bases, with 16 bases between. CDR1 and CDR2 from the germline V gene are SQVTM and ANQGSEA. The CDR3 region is CSVFGQPSGYTF. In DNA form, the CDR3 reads TGCAGCGTGTTTGGACAGCCCTCGGGCTACACCTTC.

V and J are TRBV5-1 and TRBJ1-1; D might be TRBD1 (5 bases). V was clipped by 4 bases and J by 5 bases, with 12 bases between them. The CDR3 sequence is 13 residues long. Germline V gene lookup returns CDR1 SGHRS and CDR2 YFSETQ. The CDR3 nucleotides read TGCGCCAGCAGCACCGGTGGGGCAACTGAAGCTTTCTTT. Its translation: CASSTGGATEAFF.

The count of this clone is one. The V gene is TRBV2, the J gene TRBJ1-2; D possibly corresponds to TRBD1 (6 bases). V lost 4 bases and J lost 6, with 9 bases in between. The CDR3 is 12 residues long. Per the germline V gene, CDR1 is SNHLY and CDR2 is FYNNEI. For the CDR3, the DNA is TGTGCCAGCAGTGTACAGGGCCATGGCTACACCTTC. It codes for CASSVQGHGYTF. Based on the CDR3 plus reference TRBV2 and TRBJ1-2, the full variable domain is EPEVTQTPSHQVTQMGQEVILRCVPISNHLYFYWYRQILGQKVEFLVSFYNNEISEKSEIFDDQFSVERPDGSNFTLKIRSTKLEDSAMYFCASSVQGHGYTFGSGTRLTVV.

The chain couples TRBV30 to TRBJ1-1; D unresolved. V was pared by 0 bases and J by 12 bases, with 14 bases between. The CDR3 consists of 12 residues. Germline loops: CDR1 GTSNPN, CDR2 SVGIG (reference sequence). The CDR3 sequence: CAWSVEGSRTFF. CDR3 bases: TGTGCCTGGAGTGTAGAGGGTAGTCGGACTTTCTTT.

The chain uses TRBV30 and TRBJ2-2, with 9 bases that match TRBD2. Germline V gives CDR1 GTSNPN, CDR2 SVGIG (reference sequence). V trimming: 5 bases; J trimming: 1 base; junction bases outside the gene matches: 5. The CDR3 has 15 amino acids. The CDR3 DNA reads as TGTGCCTGGCTAGCGGGATCGCGGAACACCGGGGAGCTGTTTTTT. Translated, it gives CAWLAGSRNTGELFF.

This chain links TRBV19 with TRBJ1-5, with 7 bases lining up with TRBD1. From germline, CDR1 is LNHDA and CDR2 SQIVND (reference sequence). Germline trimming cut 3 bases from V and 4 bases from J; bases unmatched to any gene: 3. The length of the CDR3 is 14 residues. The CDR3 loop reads CASSMGQKNQPQHF. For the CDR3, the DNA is TGTGCCAGTAGTATGGGACAGAAAAATCAGCCCCAGCATTTT.

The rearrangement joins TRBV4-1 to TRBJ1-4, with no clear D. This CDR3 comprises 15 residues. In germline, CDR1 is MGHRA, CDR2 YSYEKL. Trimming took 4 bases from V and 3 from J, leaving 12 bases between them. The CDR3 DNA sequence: TGCGCCAGCAGCCCTTTAGCGGGGTCTAATGAAAAACTGTTTTTT. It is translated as CASSPLAGSNEKLFF.

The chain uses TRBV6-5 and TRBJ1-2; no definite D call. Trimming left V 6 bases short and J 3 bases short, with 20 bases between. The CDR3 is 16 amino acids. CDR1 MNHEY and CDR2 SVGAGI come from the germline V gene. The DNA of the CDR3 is TGTGCCAGCAGATACCCCTCTGGGGAGGGTGACTATGGCTACACCTTC. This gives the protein CASRYPSGEGDYGYTF.

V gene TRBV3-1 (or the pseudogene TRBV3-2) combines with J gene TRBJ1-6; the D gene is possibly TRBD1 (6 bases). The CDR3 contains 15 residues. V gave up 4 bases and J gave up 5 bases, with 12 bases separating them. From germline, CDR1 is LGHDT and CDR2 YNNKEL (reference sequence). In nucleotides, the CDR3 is TGTGCCAGCAGCCTTCCCGGGACAAATAATTCACCCCTCCACTTT. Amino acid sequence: CASSLPGTNNSPLHF.

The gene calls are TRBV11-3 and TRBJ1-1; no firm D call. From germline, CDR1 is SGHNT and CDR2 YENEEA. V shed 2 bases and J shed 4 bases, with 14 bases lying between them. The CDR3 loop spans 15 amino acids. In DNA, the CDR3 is TGTGCCAGCAGCTTAAATTCCCAAAGCCCCACTGAAGCTTTCTTT. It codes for CASSLNSQSPTEAFF.

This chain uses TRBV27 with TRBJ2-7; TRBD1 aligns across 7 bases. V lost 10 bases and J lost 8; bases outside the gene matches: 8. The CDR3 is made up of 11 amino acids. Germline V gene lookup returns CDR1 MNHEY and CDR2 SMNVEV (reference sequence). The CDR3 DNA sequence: TGTGCCACCAAACAGGGGCTCAAGCAGTACTTC. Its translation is CATKQGLKQYF.

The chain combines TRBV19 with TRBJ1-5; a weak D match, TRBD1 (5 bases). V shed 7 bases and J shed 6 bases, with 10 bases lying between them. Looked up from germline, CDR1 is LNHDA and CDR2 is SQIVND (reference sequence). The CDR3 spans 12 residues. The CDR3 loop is CASTWGGQPQHF. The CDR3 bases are TGTGCCAGTACCTGGGGGGGTCAGCCCCAGCATTTT.